This paragraph covers one T cell receptor beta chain sequence. Its antigen is as yet unknown. The V end was cut by 5 bases, the J end by 5 bases, with 15 bases between. There are 14 residues in the CDR3. From germline, CDR1 is KGHSH and CDR2 LQKENI. The entry originates in a study of cytomegalovirus exposure and HLA in healthy donors. Primers included in the PCR were 60 Vbeta and 13 Jbeta primers. Generated by immunoSEQ multiplex PCR, the TCRdb table keeps only in-frame clones and is missing some. The specimen's table records around 45,000 clones. Study-wide findings and caveats: It was in a later analysis that TCR association rates were seen to vary by HLA locus, highest for DRB1 and lowest for HLA-C. A later analysis linked around 15,000 TCR beta sequences to HLA alleles at 0.05 false discovery rate. Versus the roughly 640-donor mean, an Asian-associated ancestry cluster reportedly showed fewer N-insertions in a later analysis.

Every donor was a healthy person donating bone marrow. Sequencing was done on a sample of PBMCs. This TCR was sampled from a male donor in good health and CMV-seronegative. The chain carries TRBV18 and TRBJ1-2, with D hard to call. CDR3 in DNA: TGTGCCAGCTCAGCCGTGACGGAGGGTTATGGCTACACCTTC. Amino acids: CASSAVTEGYGYTF. Together with reference TRBV18 and TRBJ1-2, the CDR3 gives the full variable domain: NAGVMQNPRHLVRRRGQEARLRCSPMKGHSHVYWYRQLPEEGLKFMVYLQKENIIDESGMPKERFSAEFPKEGPSILRIQQVVRGDSAAYFCASSAVTEGYGYTFGSGTRLTVV.